Shown below are 24 T cell receptor beta chains from a single sample sequenced in a study of T-cell reconstitution after alpha-beta-depleted transplantation in children. The TCRbeta library was prepared with unique molecular identifiers. TCRdb redid the calling of the PCR reads with MiXCR, one entry per CDR3 protein. The table lists about 410,000 distinct CDR3 sequences, roughly 22% of them singletons. The sequencing here drew on PBMCs from the stem cell graft donor, taken from the stem cell graft. The origin of the receptors is a human donor who donated a stem cell graft to a child with acute myeloid leukemia.

This clonotype has a count of ten or more. The chain couples TRBV19 to TRBJ2-7, with 8 positions matching TRBD2. The length of the CDR3 is 15 residues. V shed 7 bases, J shed 1 base, and the junction held 9 bases outside the gene matches. CDR1 and CDR2 from the germline V gene are LNHDA and SQIVND (reference sequence). CDR3 sequence (DNA): TGTGCCAGTAAAGTCAAAGCGGGAGAGTCCTACGAGCAGTACTTC. It translates to CASKVKAGESYEQYF.

This clonotype was seen a handful of times. V and J are TRBV4-1 and TRBJ2-1, with D hard to call. V lost 2 bases, J lost 10 bases, and 24 bases lay in between. CDR1 is MGHRA, CDR2 YSYEKL, per germline. The CDR3 length is 17 residues. The CDR3: CASSQTTLGPLHGEQFF. As DNA, the CDR3 is TGCGCCAGCAGCCAAACAACATTAGGACCCCTACATGGGGAGCAGTTCTTC.

This clonotype has ten or more counts. The chain is built from TRBV28 and TRBJ2-3; perhaps TRBD2 as D (6 bases). This CDR3 comprises 15 residues. Per the germline V gene, CDR1 is MDHEN and CDR2 is SYDVKM. V was shortened by 5 bases and J by 9 bases, with 21 bases between the two germline ends. The CDR3 DNA follows: TGTGCCAGCAGTCCGGGACTCCCCTACCCGGGGACGCAGTATTTT. Its protein is CASSPGLPYPGTQYF.

This clonotype was seen more than once but under ten times. This chain joins TRBV4-2 and TRBJ2-2, with 7 bases that match TRBD2. Germline V gene lookup returns CDR1 LGHNA and CDR2 YNFKEQ. This CDR3 is 19 amino acids long. Unmatched junction bases numbered 14, after V lost 0 bases and J lost 4 bases. For the CDR3, the DNA is TGTGCCAGCAGCCAAGAAAAGATCTTGACTAGCCTGGCCACCGGGGAGCTGTTTTTT. It specifies CASSQEKILTSLATGELFF.

This clonotype came up a few times. The chain is built from TRBV24-1 and TRBJ2-3; possible D gene TRBD2, 6 bases. Looked up from germline, CDR1 is KGHDR and CDR2 is SFDVKD. With 5 bases removed from V and 2 bases from J, the gap between germline ends came to 10 bases. This CDR3 is built from 14 residues. The CDR3 loop is CATSGDFNTDTQYF. CDR3 sequence (DNA): TGTGCCACCAGTGGGGACTTTAACACAGATACGCAGTATTTT.

The chain is built from TRBV2 and TRBJ1-3; D might be TRBD1 (5 bases). This CDR3 comprises 14 residues. V lost 6 bases to trimming and J lost 0 bases, with 9 bases between them. Germline assignment: CDR1 SNHLY and CDR2 FYNNEI. CDR3 nucleotide sequence: TGTGCCAGCAGCGGGGGATCCTCTGGAAACACCATATATTTT. Residues: CASSGGSSGNTIYF.

This clonotype has ten or more counts. The V call is TRBV12-3 or TRBV12-4, the J call TRBJ2-3, with 7 positions matching TRBD1. J was trimmed by 4 bases and V by 1 base; bases with no gene match: 5. The CDR3 is 15 amino acids. CDR3 region: CASSLGQGVPDTQYF. The CDR3 coding sequence is TGTGCCAGCAGTTTAGGCCAGGGGGTTCCAGATACGCAGTATTTT.

This clonotype was found a few times. V usage is TRBV4-1 and J usage is TRBJ2-3; tentatively, D is TRBD2 (5 bases). Germline values: CDR1 MGHRA, CDR2 YSYEKL. V lost 0 bases and J lost 3, with 10 bases in between. The CDR3 consists of 15 residues. The CDR3 loop is CASSQDRRRTDTQYF. The CDR3 nucleotides are TGCGCCAGCAGCCAAGATCGGCGGAGGACAGATACGCAGTATTTT.

This rearrangement joins TRBV20-1 to TRBJ1-1; possible D gene TRBD1, 5 bases. The CDR3 totals 16 residues. V gave up 0 bases and J gave up 3 bases, with 17 bases separating them. The germline V gene has CDR1 DFQATT and CDR2 SNEGSKA (reference sequence). CDR3 in amino acids: CSARDQLLGGDTEAFF. DNA for the CDR3: TGCAGTGCTAGAGATCAGTTGTTGGGAGGGGACACTGAAGCTTTCTTT.

V and J are TRBV3-1 and TRBJ2-1; no clear D. The ends were cut back, 4 bases at V and 3 bases at J, with 7 bases in the middle. Per the germline V gene, CDR1 is LGHDT and CDR2 is YNNKEL (reference sequence). CDR3 length: 13 amino acids. The CDR3, as DNA: TGTGCCAGCAGCCTTAACAACTACAATGAGCAGTTCTTC. This codes for CASSLNNYNEQFF.

This clonotype has only a few counts. The chain combines TRBV12-3 or TRBV12-4 with TRBJ2-1; D may be TRBD2 (6 bases). The CDR3 extends over 13 amino acids. Trimming cost V 3 bases and J 8 bases, with 11 bases left between them. CDR3 amino acids: CASSFGGADEQFF. The CDR3 coding sequence is TGTGCCAGCAGTTTCGGCGGGGCGGATGAGCAGTTCTTC.

This clonotype occurred many times. The gene calls are TRBV12-3 or TRBV12-4 and TRBJ2-5; TRBD2 agrees at 7 bases. The V and J ends lost 1 base and 5 bases, in that order; junction bases with no gene match: 1. The CDR3 totals 13 residues. CDR3: CASSLGGGETQYF. The CDR3 DNA reads TGTGCCAGCAGTTTAGGGGGGGGGGAGACCCAGTACTTC.

This chain links TRBV12-3 or TRBV12-4 with TRBJ1-2; TRBD1 agrees at 7 bases. V was pared by 3 bases and J by 4 bases, with 5 bases of the junction left unmatched. The CDR3 extends over 14 amino acids. The CDR3 reads CASSLAGQIYGYTF. The CDR3 coding sequence is TGTGCCAGCAGTTTGGCGGGACAGATCTATGGCTACACCTTC.

This clonotype came up a few times. The chain uses TRBV12-3 or TRBV12-4 and TRBJ2-4; possible D gene TRBD2, 5 bases. The CDR3 is made up of 17 amino acids. V was trimmed by 3 bases and J by 6 bases, leaving 21 bases between them. The CDR3 DNA reads as TGTGCCAGCAGTTTTACAAACCCGGCGGGCTTAGGAAACATTCAGTACTTC. This gives the protein CASSFTNPAGLGNIQYF.

This chain joins TRBV10-3 and TRBJ2-1, with TRBD2 identical over 13 bases. Germline CDR1 and CDR2: ENHRY and SYGVKD. V shed 4 bases, J shed 4 bases, and the junction held 7 bases outside the gene matches. This CDR3 has 17 amino acids. This CDR3 is CAISGTSGSDRYNEQFF. CDR3 DNA sequence: TGTGCCATCAGTGGGACTAGCGGGAGCGATAGGTACAATGAGCAGTTCTTC.

The V gene is TRBV20-1, the J gene TRBJ2-7; maybe TRBD2 (5 bases). This CDR3 spans 14 amino acids. Trimming left V 3 bases short and J 2 bases short, with 14 bases between. Germline V gene lookup returns CDR1 DFQATT and CDR2 SNEGSKA (reference sequence). The CDR3 region has the DNA TGCAGTGCTAGCCGGGTGGGGAGAGCCTACGAGCAGTACTTC. It translates to CSASRVGRAYEQYF.

CDR3 DNA sequence: TGTGCCAGCAGCTTGGACACCCCGGGGGGAGAGCAGTACTTC. This sequence encodes CASSLDTPGGEQYF. The chain has TRBV5-6 and TRBJ2-7, with 7 bases lining up with TRBD2. The J segment lost 7 bases and the V segment lost 0 bases, leaving 7 bases of the junction unmatched. The V gene's germline CDR1 is SGHDT and CDR2 YYEEEE. This CDR3 has 14 amino acids.

This clonotype was picked up many times. V and J are TRBV4-1 and TRBJ2-5; 11 nucleotides agree with TRBD1. From germline, CDR1 is MGHRA and CDR2 YSYEKL. This CDR3 has 17 residues. V shed 2 bases and J 6 bases; nucleotides not matched to a gene: 11. The CDR3, as DNA: TGCGCCAGCAGCCAAAACACGGGACAGGGGGTGGCGAAGACCCAGTACTTC. This encodes CASSQNTGQGVAKTQYF.

This clonotype was seen at least ten times. This rearrangement joins TRBV27 to TRBJ1-2; 9 nucleotides agree with TRBD1. V shed 5 bases and J 7 bases; nucleotides not matched to a gene: 8. The CDR3 totals 14 residues. The V gene's germline CDR1 is MNHEY and CDR2 SMNVEV (reference sequence). The CDR3 DNA reads TGTGCCAGCAGTGGTTCGGACAGGGGAGGTGGCTACACCTTC. This gives the protein CASSGSDRGGGYTF.

The rearrangement uses TRBV10-3 and TRBJ2-1; 7 nucleotides match TRBD1. The CDR3 totals 13 residues. Germline V gives CDR1 ENHRY, CDR2 SYGVKD. V lost 7 bases to trimming and J lost 9 bases; unmatched junction nucleotides: 9. For the CDR3, the DNA is TGTGCCATCACAGGGGGACGGTTGGCTGAGCAGTTCTTC. It yields the protein CAITGGRLAEQFF.

In this sample, this clonotype turned up many times. The rearrangement joins TRBV7-9 to TRBJ1-4, with 9 bases matching TRBD1. This CDR3 is 14 amino acids long. Trimming cost V 4 bases and J 6 bases; bases outside gene matches: 3. Germline CDR1 SEHNR, CDR2 FQNEAQ (reference sequence). The CDR3 here is CASSSTGGDEKLFF. Here the CDR3 DNA reads TGTGCCAGCAGCTCTACAGGGGGCGATGAAAAACTGTTTTTT.

The rearrangement joins TRBV29-1 to TRBJ1-1, with 8 nucleotides matching TRBD1. From germline, CDR1 is SQVTM and CDR2 ANQGSEA. The CDR3 is 12 residues long. V shed 8 bases and J 4 bases; nucleotides not matched to a gene: 6. CDR3 DNA: TGCAGCCATTGGCAGGGGGCCACTGAAGCTTTCTTT. Protein sequence: CSHWQGATEAFF.

This clonotype was detected many times. The chain is built from TRBV12-3 or TRBV12-4 and TRBJ2-1, with D unclear. Trimming took off 3 bases at V and 4 bases at J, with 7 bases between the two ends. The CDR3 spans 13 residues. This CDR3 reads CASSFNAYNEQFF. The CDR3 DNA reads as TGTGCCAGCAGTTTTAACGCTTACAATGAGCAGTTCTTC.

The V gene is TRBV20-1, the J gene TRBJ2-5; TRBD1 or TRBD2 may be the D gene (5 bases each). V lost 3 bases to trimming and J lost 3 bases, with 11 bases between them. In germline, CDR1 is DFQATT, CDR2 SNEGSKA (reference sequence). CDR3 length: 13 amino acids. The CDR3 nucleotides read TGCAGTGCTAGGGCTTGGGGGAAAGAGACCCAGTACTTC. Translation gives CSARAWGKETQYF.